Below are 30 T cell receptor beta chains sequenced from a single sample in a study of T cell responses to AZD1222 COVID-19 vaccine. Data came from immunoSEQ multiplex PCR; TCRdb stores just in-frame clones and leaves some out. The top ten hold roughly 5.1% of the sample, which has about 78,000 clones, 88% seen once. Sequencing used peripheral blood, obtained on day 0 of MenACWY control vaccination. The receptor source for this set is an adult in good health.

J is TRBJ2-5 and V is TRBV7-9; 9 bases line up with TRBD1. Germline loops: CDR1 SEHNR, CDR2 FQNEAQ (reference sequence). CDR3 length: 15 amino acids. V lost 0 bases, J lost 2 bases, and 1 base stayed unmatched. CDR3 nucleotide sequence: TGTGCCAGCAGCTTAGCGGGGACAGGGCAAGAGACCCAGTACTTC. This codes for CASSLAGTGQETQYF.

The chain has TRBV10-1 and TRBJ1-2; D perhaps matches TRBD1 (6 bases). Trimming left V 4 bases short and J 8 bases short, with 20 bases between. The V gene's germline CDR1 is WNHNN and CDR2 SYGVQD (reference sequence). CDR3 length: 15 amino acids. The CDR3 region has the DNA TGCGCCAGCAGTGTAAGAACGGGGGCAAGGATCGGCTACACCTTC. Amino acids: CASSVRTGARIGYTF.

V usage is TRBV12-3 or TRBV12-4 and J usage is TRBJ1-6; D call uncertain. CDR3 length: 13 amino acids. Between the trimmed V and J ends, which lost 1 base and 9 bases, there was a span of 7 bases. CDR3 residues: CASSLDQVSPLHF. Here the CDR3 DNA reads TGTGCCAGCAGTTTAGATCAGGTTTCACCCCTCCACTTT.

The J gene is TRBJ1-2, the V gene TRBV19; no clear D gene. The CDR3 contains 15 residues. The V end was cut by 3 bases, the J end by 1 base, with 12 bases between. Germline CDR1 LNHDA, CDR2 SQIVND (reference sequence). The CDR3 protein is CASSMVFGVNYGYTF. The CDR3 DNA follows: TGTGCCAGTAGTATGGTGTTCGGAGTTAACTATGGCTACACCTTC.

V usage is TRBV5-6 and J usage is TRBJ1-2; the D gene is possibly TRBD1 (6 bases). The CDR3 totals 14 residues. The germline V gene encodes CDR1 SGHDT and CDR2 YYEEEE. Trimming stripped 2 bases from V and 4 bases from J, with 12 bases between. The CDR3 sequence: CASSFHGGGYGYTF. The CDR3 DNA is TGTGCCAGCAGCTTCCACGGGGGCGGCTATGGCTACACCTTC.

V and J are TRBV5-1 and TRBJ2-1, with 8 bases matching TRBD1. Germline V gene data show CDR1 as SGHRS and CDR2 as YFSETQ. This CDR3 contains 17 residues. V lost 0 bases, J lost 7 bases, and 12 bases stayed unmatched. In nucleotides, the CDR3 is TGCGCCAGCAGCTTGGGACAGGGGAACTCCAGGGGGAATGAGCAGTTCTTC. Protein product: CASSLGQGNSRGNEQFF.

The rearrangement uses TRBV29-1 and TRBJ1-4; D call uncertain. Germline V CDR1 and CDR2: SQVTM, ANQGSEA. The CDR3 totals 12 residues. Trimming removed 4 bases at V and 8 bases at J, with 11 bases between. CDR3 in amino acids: CSVGQFGEKLFF. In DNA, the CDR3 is TGCAGCGTTGGACAATTCGGGGAAAAACTGTTTTTT.

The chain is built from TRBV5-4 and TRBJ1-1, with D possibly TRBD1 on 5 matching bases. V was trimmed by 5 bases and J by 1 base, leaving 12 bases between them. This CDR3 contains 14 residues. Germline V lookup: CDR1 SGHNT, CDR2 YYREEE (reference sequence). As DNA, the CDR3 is TGTGCCAGCAGGGGGCGTGGGGAGAACACTGAAGCTTTCTTT. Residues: CASRGRGENTEAFF.

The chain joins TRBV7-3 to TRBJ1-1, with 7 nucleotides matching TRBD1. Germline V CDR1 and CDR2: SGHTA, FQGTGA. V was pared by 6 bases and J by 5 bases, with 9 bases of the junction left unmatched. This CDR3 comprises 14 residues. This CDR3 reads CASRLGTVNTEAFF. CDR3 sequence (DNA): TGTGCCAGCAGACTCGGGACAGTTAATACTGAAGCTTTCTTT.

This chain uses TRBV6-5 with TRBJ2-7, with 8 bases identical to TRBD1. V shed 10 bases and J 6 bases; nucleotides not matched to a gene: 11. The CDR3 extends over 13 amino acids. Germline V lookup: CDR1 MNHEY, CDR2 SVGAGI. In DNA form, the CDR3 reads TGTGCCATGTCGGACAGGGTCTGGGGCGAGCAGTACTTC. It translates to CAMSDRVWGEQYF.

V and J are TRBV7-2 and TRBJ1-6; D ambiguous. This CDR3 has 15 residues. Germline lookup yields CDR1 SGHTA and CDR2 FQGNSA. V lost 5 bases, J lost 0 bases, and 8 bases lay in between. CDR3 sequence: CASSPSGSYNSPLHF. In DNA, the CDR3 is TGTGCCAGCAGCCCAAGTGGCTCCTATAATTCACCCCTCCACTTT.

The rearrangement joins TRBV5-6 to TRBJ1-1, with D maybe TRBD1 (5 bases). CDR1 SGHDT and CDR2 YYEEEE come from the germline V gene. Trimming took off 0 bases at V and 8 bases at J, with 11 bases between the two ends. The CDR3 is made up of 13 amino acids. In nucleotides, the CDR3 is TGTGCCAGCAGCTTGGGCAGGAAGGGGGAAGCTTTCTTT. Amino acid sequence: CASSLGRKGEAFF.

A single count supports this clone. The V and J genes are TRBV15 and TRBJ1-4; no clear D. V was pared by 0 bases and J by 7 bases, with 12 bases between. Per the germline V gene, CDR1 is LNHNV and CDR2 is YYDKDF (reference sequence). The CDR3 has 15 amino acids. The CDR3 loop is CATSRDRFLAEKLFF. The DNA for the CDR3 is TGTGCCACCAGCAGAGATAGGTTTTTGGCTGAAAAACTGTTTTTT.

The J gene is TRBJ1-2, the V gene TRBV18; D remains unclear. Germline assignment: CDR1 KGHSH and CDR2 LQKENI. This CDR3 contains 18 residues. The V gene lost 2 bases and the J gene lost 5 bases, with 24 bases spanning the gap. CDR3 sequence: CASSPIMNEPRRVYGYTF. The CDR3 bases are TGTGCCAGCTCACCAATAATGAACGAGCCCAGAAGGGTATATGGCTACACCTTC.

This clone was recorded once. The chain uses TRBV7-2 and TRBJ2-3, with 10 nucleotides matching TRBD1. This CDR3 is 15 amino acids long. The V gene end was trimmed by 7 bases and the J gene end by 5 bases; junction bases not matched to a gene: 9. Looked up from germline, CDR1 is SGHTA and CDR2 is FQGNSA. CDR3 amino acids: CASIVTGGIGDTQYF. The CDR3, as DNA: TGTGCCAGCATCGTGACAGGGGGCATCGGAGATACGCAGTATTTT.

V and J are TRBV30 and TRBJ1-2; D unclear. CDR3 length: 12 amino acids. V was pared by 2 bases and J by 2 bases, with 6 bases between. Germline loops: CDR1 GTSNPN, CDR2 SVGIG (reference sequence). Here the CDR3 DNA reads TGTGCCTGGAGTCTAGACAACTATGGCTACACCTTC. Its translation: CAWSLDNYGYTF.

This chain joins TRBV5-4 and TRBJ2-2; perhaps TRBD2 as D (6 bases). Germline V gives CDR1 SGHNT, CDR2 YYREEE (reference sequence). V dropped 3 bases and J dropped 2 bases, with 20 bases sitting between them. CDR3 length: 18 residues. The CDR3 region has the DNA TGTGCCAGCAGCTCGGGGTTGGGGGTTAGCGGAAACACCGGGGAGCTGTTTTTT. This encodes CASSSGLGVSGNTGELFF. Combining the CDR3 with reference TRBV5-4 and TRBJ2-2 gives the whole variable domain ETGVTQSPTHLIKTRGQQVTLRCSSQSGHNTVSWYQQALGQGPQFIFQYYREEENGRGNFPPRFSGLQFPNYSSELNVNALELDDSALYLCASSSGLGVSGNTGELFFGEGSRLTVL.

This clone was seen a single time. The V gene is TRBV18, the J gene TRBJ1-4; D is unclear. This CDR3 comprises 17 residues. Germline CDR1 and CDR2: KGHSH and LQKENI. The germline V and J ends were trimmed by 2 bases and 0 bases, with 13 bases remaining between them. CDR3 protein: CASSPAGSKATNEKLFF. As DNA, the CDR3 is TGTGCCAGCTCACCAGCCGGTTCTAAGGCAACTAATGAAAAACTGTTTTTT.

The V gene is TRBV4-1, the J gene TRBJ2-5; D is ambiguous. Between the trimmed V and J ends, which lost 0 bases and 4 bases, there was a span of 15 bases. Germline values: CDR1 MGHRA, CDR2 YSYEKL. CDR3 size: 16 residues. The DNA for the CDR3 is TGCGCCAGCAGCCAAGACCCGGGTCGGAGTTTAGAGACCCAGTACTTC. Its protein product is CASSQDPGRSLETQYF.

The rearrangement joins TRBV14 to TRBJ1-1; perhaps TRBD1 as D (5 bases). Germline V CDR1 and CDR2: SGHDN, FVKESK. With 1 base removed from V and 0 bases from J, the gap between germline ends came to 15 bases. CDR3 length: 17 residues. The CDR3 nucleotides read TGTGCCAGCAGCCAAGCAAAGGGGCAGAGCGTGAACACTGAAGCTTTCTTT. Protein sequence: CASSQAKGQSVNTEAFF. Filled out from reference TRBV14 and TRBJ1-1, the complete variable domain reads EAGVTQFPSHSVIEKGQTVTLRCDPISGHDNLYWYRRVMGKEIKFLLHFVKESKQDESGMPNNRFLAERTGGTYSTLKVQPAELEDSGVYFCASSQAKGQSVNTEAFFGQGTRLTVV.

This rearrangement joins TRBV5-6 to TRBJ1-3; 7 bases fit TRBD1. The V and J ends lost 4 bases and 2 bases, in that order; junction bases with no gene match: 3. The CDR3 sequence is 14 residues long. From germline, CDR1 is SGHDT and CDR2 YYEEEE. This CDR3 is CASSHDRAGNTIYF. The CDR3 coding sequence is TGTGCCAGCAGCCACGACAGGGCTGGAAACACCATATATTTT.

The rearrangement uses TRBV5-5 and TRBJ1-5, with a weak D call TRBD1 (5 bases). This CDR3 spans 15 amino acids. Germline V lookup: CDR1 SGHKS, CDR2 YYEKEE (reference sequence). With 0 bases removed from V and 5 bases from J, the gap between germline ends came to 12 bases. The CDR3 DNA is TGTGCCAGCAGCTTGGAGGGATGGGGGGATCAGCCCCAGCATTTT. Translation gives CASSLEGWGDQPQHF.

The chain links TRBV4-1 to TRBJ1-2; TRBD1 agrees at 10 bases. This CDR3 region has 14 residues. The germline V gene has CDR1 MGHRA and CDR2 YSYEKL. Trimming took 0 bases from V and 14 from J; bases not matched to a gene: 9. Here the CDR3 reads CASSQEGGTGARTF. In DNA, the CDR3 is TGCGCCAGCAGCCAAGAGGGTGGGACAGGGGCAAGGACCTTC.

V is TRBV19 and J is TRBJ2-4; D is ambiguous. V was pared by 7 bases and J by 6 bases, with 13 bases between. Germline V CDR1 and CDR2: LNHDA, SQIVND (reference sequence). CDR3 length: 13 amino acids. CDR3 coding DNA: TGTGCCAGTACACCCGCAAGTGTAAACATTCAGTACTTC. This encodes CASTPASVNIQYF.

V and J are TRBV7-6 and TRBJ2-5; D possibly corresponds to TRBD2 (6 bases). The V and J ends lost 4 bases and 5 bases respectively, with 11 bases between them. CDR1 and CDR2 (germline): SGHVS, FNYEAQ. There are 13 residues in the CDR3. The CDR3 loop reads CASSSSGLETQYF. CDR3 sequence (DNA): TGTGCCAGCAGCTCCTCGGGACTGGAGACCCAGTACTTC. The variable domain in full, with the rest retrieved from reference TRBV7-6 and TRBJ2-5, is GAGVSQSPRYKVTKRGQDVALRCDPISGHVSLYWYRQALGQGPEFLTYFNYEAQQDKSGLPNDRFSAERPEGSISTLTIQRTEQRDSAMYRCASSSSGLETQYFGPGTRLLVL.

CDR3 region: CASSVLGQGVTEAFF. The CDR3 nucleotides read TGTGCCAGCAGCGTACTCGGACAGGGAGTAACTGAAGCTTTCTTT. V gene TRBV9 combines with J gene TRBJ1-1, with 8 bases identical to TRBD1. This CDR3 spans 15 amino acids. V lost 1 base and J lost 5; bases outside the gene matches: 7. Germline-derived CDR1 and CDR2 are SGDLS and YYNGEE.

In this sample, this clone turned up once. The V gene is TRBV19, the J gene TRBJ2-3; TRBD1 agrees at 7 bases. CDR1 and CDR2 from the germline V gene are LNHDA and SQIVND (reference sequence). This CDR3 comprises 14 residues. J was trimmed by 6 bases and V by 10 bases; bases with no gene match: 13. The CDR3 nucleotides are TGTGCCACTTGCGCAAGGGGGCTCCGGGATACGCAGTATTTT. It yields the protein CATCARGLRDTQYF.

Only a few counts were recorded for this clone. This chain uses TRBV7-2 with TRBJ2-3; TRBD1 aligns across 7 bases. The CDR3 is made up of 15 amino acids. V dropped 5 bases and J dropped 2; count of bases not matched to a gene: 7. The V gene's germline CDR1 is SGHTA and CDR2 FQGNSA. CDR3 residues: CASSPRTGPTDTQYF. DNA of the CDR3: TGTGCCAGCAGCCCAAGGACAGGACCCACAGATACGCAGTATTTT.

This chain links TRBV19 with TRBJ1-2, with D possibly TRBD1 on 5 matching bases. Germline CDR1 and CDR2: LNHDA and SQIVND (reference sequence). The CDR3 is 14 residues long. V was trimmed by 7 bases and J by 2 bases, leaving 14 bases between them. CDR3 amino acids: CASTPRGRNYGYTF. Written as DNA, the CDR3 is TGTGCCAGTACCCCCCGGGGACGGAACTATGGCTACACCTTC.

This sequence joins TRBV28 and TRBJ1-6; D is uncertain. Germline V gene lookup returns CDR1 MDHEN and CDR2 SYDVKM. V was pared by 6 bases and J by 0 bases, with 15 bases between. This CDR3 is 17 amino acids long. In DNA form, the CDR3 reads TGTGCCAGCAGCCCACGACTGGGGAGCTCCTATAATTCACCCCTCCACTTT. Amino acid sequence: CASSPRLGSSYNSPLHF. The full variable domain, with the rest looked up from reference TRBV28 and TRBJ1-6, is DVKVTQSSRYLVKRTGEKVFLECVQDMDHENMFWYRQDPGLGLRLIYFSYDVKMKEKGDIPEGYSVSREKKERFSLILESASTNQTSMYLCASSPRLGSSYNSPLHFGNGTRLTVT.